A selection of T cell receptor beta chains follows, all from one sample in a study of shared clonotypes between healthy human individuals. TCRdb keeps only in-frame clones here, not all; method: immunoSEQ multiplex PCR. The sample lists about 1.9 million clones, about 94% seen once, with approximately 1.6% in the top ten. Sequenced: naive CD8+ T cells from PBMCs. The receptors originated from a man younger than 35 in good health. Some clones in this sample may be carry-over from other donors' samples. Both conserved end residues are part of each CDR3. Each record gives: J gene, D gene, clone size, V gene, CDR3 protein, CDR3 DNA. The D gene is left open where the match is weak. Clone size, where shown, is once, few, many, or a class for clones that have expanded.

J gene: TRBJ2-5; D gene: .; clone size: .; V gene: TRBV19; CDR3 protein: CASSPGYDTQETQYF; CDR3 DNA: TGTGCCAGTAGTCCCGGATACGACACCCAAGAGACCCAGTACTTC
J gene: TRBJ2-3; D gene: .; clone size: .; V gene: TRBV9; CDR3 protein: CASSGRQSSTDTQYF; CDR3 DNA: TGTGCCAGCAGCGGGAGACAGTCTAGCACAGATACGCAGTATTTT
J gene: TRBJ1-2; D gene: TRBD1; clone size: .; V gene: TRBV7-9; CDR3 protein: CASSTTDRGYGYTF; CDR3 DNA: TGTGCCAGCAGCACCACGGACAGGGGGTATGGCTACACCTTC
J gene: TRBJ2-1; D gene: TRBD2; clone size: .; V gene: TRBV14; CDR3 protein: CASSTTSGYNEQFF; CDR3 DNA: TGTGCCAGCAGCACGACTAGCGGGTACAATGAGCAGTTCTTC
J gene: TRBJ2-7; D gene: .; clone size: .; V gene: TRBV4-2; CDR3 protein: CASSQGSHEQYF; CDR3 DNA: TGTGCCAGCAGCCAAGGGAGTCACGAGCAGTACTTC
J gene: TRBJ1-2; D gene: TRBD1; clone size: .; V gene: TRBV30; CDR3 protein: CAWSVPDRGPLLGYTF; CDR3 DNA: TGTGCCTGGAGTGTACCGGACAGGGGCCCCCTCCTTGGCTACACCTTC
J gene: TRBJ2-7; D gene: .; clone size: .; V gene: TRBV28; CDR3 protein: CASSAGTEKSYEQYF; CDR3 DNA: TGTGCCAGCAGTGCCGGCACCGAGAAGTCCTACGAGCAGTACTTC
J gene: TRBJ1-1; D gene: .; clone size: .; V gene: TRBV7-9; CDR3 protein: CASSLARGARTEAFF; CDR3 DNA: TGTGCCAGCAGCTTAGCTCGGGGGGCAAGAACTGAAGCTTTCTTT
J gene: TRBJ2-7; D gene: .; clone size: .; V gene: TRBV4-3; CDR3 protein: CASSKRRDGSYEQYF; CDR3 DNA: TGCGCCAGCAGCAAACGGCGGGACGGGTCCTACGAGCAGTACTTC
J gene: TRBJ1-2; D gene: TRBD1; clone size: .; V gene: TRBV5-1; CDR3 protein: CASSRTTGQYGYTF; CDR3 DNA: TGCGCCAGCAGCCGCACTACGGGACAGTATGGCTACACCTTC
J gene: TRBJ2-3; D gene: .; clone size: .; V gene: TRBV9; CDR3 protein: CASSPTADTQYF; CDR3 DNA: TGTGCCAGCAGCCCAACCGCAGATACGCAGTATTTT
J gene: TRBJ1-3; D gene: TRBD1; clone size: .; V gene: TRBV28; CDR3 protein: CASRGQGAPRAGNTIYF; CDR3 DNA: TGTGCCAGCAGGGGACAGGGGGCTCCGAGAGCTGGAAACACCATATATTTT
J gene: TRBJ1-1; D gene: TRBD1; clone size: .; V gene: TRBV19; CDR3 protein: CASSGGQGVTQAFF; CDR3 DNA: TGTGCCAGTAGTGGAGGACAGGGGGTCACCCAAGCTTTCTTT
J gene: TRBJ2-5; D gene: .; clone size: .; V gene: TRBV7-2; CDR3 protein: CASSFRSLETQYF; CDR3 DNA: TGTGCCAGCAGTTTTCGTAGCCTGGAGACCCAGTACTTC
J gene: TRBJ1-5; D gene: .; clone size: .; V gene: TRBV6-5; CDR3 protein: CASSSVLSSNQPQHF; CDR3 DNA: TGTGCCAGCAGTTCGGTCCTGAGTAGCAATCAGCCCCAGCATTTT
J gene: TRBJ1-1; D gene: .; clone size: .; V gene: TRBV27; CDR3 protein: CASSPVPYGNTEAFF; CDR3 DNA: TGTGCCAGCAGTCCAGTCCCTTACGGAAACACTGAAGCTTTCTTT
J gene: TRBJ2-5; D gene: .; clone size: .; V gene: TRBV7-9; CDR3 protein: CASSLDEEPQETQYF; CDR3 DNA: TGTGCCAGCAGCTTAGATGAGGAGCCACAAGAGACCCAGTACTTC
J gene: TRBJ2-1; D gene: TRBD2; clone size: .; V gene: TRBV2; CDR3 protein: CASNGLLRLAGDEQFF; CDR3 DNA: TGTGCCAGCAATGGGTTGCTAAGACTAGCGGGAGATGAGCAGTTCTTC
J gene: TRBJ2-3; D gene: TRBD2; clone size: .; V gene: TRBV11-2; CDR3 protein: CASSSAERGPDTQYF; CDR3 DNA: TGTGCCAGCAGCTCCGCAGAGCGGGGCCCAGATACGCAGTATTTT
J gene: TRBJ2-1; D gene: .; clone size: .; V gene: TRBV27; CDR3 protein: CASSLYPQYNEQFF; CDR3 DNA: TGTGCCAGCAGTTTATACCCCCAATACAATGAGCAGTTCTTC
J gene: TRBJ2-7; D gene: .; clone size: once; V gene: TRBV28; CDR3 protein: CASSLPGQPYEQYF; CDR3 DNA: TGTGCCAGCAGTTTACCCGGACAGCCCTACGAGCAGTACTTC